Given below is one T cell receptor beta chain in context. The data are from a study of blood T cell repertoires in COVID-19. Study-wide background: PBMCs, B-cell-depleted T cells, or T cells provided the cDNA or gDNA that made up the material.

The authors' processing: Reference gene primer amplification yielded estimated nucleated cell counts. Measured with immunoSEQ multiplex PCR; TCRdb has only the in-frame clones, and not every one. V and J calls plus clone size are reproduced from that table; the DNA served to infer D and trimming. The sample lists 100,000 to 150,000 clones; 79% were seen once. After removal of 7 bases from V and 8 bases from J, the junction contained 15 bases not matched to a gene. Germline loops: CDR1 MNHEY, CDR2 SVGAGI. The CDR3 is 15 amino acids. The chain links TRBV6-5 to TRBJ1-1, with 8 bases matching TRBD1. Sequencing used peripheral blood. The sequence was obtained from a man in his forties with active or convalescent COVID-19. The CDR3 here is CASTYGGQERPEAFF. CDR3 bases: TGTGCCAGCACCTACGGGGGACAGGAAAGACCGGAAGCTTTCTTT.